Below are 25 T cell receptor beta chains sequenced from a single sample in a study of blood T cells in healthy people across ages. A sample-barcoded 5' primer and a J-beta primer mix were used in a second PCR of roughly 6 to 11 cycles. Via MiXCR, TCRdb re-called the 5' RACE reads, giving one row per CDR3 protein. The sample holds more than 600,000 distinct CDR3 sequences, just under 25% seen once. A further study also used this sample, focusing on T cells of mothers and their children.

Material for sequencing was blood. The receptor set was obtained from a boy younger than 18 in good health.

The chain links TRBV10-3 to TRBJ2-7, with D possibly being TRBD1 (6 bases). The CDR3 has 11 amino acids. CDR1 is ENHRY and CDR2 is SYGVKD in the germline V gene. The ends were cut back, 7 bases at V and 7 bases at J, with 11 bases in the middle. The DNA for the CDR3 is TGTGCCATCACTAGGGACACGGAGCAGTACTTC. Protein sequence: CAITRDTEQYF.

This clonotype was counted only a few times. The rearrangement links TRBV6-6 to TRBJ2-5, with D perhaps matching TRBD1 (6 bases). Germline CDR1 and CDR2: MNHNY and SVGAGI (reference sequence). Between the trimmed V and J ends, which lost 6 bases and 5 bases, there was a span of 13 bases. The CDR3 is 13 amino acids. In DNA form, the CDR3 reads TGTGCCAGCAGCTCACAGGGTTATGAGACCCAGTACTTC. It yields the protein CASSSQGYETQYF.

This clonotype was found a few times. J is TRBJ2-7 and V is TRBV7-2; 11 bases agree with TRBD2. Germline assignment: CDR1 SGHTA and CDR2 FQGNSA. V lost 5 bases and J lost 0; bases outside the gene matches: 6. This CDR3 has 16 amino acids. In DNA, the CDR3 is TGTGCCAGCAGCCCAGGACTAGCGGGCCCCTCCTACGAGCAGTACTTC. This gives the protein CASSPGLAGPSYEQYF. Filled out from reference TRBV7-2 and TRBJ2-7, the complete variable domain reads GAGVSQSPSNKVTEKGKDVELRCDPISGHTALYWYRQSLGQGLEFLIYFQGNSAPDKSGLPSDRFSAERTGGSVSTLTIQRTQQEDSAVYLCASSPGLAGPSYEQYFGPGTRLTVT.

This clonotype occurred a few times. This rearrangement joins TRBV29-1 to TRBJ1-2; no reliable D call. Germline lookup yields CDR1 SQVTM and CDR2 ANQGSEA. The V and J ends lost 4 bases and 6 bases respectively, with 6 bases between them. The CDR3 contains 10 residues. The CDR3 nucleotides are TGCAGCGTTGTATCGAATGGCTACACCTTC. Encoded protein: CSVVSNGYTF.

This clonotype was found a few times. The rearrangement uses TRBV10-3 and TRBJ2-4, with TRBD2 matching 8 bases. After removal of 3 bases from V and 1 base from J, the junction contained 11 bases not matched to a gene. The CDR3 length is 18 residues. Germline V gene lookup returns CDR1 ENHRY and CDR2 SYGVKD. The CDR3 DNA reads TGTGCCATCAGTGAATACAGCGGGGGACAAACTGCCAAAAACATTCAGTACTTC. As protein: CAISEYSGGQTAKNIQYF.

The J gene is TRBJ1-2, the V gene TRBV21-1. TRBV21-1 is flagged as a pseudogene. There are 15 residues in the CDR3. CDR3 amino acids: CASSKGVGVWYGYTF. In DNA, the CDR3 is TGTGCCAGCAGCAAAGGGGTGGGCGTTTGGTATGGCTACACCTTC.

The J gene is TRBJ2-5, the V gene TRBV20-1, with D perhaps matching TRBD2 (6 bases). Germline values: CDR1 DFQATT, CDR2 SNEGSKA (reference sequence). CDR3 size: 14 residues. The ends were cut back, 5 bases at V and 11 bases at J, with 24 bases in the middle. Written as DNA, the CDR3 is TGCAGTGCTCAGACCCAGCGGGCGATAGGGGAGCAGTACTTC. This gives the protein CSAQTQRAIGEQYF.

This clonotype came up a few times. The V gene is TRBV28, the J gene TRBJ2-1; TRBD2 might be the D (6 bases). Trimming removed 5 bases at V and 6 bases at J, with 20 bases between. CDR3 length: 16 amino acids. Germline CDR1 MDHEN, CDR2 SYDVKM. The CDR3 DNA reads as TGTGCCAGCAGTCCGGGAGTACCTAATTCGGGCAATGAGCAGTTCTTC. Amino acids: CASSPGVPNSGNEQFF. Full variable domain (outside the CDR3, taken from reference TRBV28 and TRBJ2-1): DVKVTQSSRYLVKRTGEKVFLECVQDMDHENMFWYRQDPGLGLRLIYFSYDVKMKEKGDIPEGYSVSREKKERFSLILESASTNQTSMYLCASSPGVPNSGNEQFFGPGTRLTVL.

DNA for the CDR3: TGTGCCAGCAGGCCAACCATCATCTCGAATGGCTACACCTTC. Its protein is CASRPTIISNGYTF. The genes are TRBV6-5 and TRBJ1-2, with D unresolved. The germline gives CDR1 MNHEY, CDR2 SVGAGI. The CDR3 is 14 amino acids. V was cut by 6 bases and J by 6 bases, with 17 bases left in between.

Here the CDR3 DNA reads TGTGCCAGCAGCCCGAGCCCAGCCGGGACAGACACATTATTTTACAATGAGCAGTTCTTC. Translation gives CASSPSPAGTDTLFYNEQFF. J is TRBJ2-5 and V is TRBV11-1; 7 nucleotides line up with TRBD1. The closer fit of TRBJ2-1 to the DNA end suggests the J call may be wrong. The CDR3 has 20 amino acids. Germline V gene lookup returns CDR1 SGHAT and CDR2 FQDESV (reference sequence).

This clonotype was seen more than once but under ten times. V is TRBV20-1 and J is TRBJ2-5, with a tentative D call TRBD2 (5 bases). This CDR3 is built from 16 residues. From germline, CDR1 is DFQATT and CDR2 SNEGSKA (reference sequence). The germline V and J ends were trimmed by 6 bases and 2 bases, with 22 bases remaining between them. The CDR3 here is CSADRKYSEGQETQYF. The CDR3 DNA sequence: TGCAGTGCCGATCGGAAATATTCCGAGGGTCAAGAGACCCAGTACTTC.

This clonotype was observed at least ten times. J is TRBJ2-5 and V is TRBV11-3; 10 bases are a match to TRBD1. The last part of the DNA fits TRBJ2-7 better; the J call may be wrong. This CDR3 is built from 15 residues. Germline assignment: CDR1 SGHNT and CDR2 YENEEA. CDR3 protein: CASSQFGTGDYEQYF. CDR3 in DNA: TGTGCCAGCAGCCAGTTCGGGACAGGGGACTACGAGCAGTACTTC.

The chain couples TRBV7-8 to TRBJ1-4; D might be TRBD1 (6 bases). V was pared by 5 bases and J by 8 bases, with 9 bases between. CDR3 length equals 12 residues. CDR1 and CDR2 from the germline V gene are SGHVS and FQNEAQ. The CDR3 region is CASSTDSEKLFF. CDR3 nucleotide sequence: TGTGCCAGCAGCACGGACAGCGAAAAACTGTTTTTT.

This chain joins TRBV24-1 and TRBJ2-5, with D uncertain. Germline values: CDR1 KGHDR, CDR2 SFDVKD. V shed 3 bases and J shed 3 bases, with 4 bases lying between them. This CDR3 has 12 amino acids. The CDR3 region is CATSDVEETQYF. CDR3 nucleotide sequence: TGTGCCACCAGTGATGTCGAAGAGACCCAGTACTTC.

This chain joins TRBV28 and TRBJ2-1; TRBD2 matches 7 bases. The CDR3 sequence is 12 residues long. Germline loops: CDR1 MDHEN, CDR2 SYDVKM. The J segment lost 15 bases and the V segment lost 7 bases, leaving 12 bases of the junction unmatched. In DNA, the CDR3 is TGTGCCAGCAACGAGGGGCGGGAGACTTGGTTCTTC. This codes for CASNEGRETWFF.

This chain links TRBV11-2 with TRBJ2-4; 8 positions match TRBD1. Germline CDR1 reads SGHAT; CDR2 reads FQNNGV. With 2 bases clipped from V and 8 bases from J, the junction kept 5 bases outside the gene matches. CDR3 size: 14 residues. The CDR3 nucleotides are TGTGCCAGCAGCTTAATGGCGGGACAGGACATTCAGTACTTC. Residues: CASSLMAGQDIQYF.

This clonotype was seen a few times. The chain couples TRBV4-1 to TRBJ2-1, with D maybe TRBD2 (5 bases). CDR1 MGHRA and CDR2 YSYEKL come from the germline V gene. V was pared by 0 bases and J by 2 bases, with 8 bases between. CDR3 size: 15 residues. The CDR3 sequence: CASSQDLAPYNEQFF. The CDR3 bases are TGCGCCAGCAGCCAAGATCTAGCTCCCTACAATGAGCAGTTCTTC.

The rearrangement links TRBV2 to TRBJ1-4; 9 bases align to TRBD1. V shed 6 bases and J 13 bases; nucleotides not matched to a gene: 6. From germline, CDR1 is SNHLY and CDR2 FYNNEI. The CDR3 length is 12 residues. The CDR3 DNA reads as TGTGCCAGCAGCGTGGACAGGGGAAGACTGTTTTTT. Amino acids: CASSVDRGRLFF. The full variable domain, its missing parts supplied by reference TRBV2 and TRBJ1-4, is EPEVTQTPSHQVTQMGQEVILRCVPISNHLYFYWYRQILGQKVEFLVSFYNNEISEKSEIFDDQFSVERPDGSNFTLKIRSTKLEDSAMYFCASSVDRGRLFFGSGTQLSVL.

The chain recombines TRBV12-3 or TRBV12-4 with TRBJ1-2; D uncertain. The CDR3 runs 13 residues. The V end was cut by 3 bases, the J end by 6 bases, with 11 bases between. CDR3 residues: CASSLSIPDGYTF. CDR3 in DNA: TGTGCCAGCAGTTTGAGTATTCCCGATGGCTACACCTTC.

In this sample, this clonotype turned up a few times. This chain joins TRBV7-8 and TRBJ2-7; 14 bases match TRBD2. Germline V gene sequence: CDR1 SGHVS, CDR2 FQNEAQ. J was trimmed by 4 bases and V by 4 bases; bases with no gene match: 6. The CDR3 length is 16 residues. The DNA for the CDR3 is TGTGCCAGCAGCTCCGGGACTAGCGGGAGTGGATACGAGCAGTACTTC. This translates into CASSSGTSGSGYEQYF. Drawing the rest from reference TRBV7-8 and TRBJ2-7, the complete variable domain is GAGVSQSPRYKVAKRGQDVALRCDPISGHVSLFWYQQALGQGPEFLTYFQNEAQLDKSGLPSDRFFAERPEGSVSTLKIQRTQQEDSAVYLCASSSGTSGSGYEQYFGPGTRLTVT.

CDR3 in DNA: TGTGCCAGCAGTCCCCGTGGGCGGGAGAGCACAGATACGCAGTATTTT. Its translation: CASSPRGRESTDTQYF. J is TRBJ2-3 and V is TRBV7-9; 7 nucleotides align to TRBD2. This CDR3 has 16 amino acids. Germline values: CDR1 SEHNR, CDR2 FQNEAQ (reference sequence). The V gene end was trimmed by 6 bases and the J gene end by 0 bases; junction bases not matched to a gene: 9.

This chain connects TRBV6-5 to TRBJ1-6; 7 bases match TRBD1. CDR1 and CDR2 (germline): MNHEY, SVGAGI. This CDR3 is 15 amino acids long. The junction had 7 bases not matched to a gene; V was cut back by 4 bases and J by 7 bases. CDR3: CASSSQGQKNSPLHF. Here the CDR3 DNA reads TGTGCCAGCAGTTCACAGGGGCAGAAGAATTCACCCCTCCACTTT.

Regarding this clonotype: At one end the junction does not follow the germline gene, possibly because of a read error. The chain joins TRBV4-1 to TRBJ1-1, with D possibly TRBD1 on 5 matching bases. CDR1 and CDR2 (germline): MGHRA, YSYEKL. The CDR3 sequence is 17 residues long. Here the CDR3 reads CDSSQGLQVGMNTEAFF. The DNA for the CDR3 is TGCGACAGCAGCCAGGGTCTTCAGGTAGGGATGAACACTGAAGCTTTCTTT.

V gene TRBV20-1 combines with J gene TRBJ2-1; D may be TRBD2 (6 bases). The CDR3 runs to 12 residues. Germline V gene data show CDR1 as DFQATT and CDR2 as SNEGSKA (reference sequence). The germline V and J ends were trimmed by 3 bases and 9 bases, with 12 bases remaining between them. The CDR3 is CSARPRGAEQFF. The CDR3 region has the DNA TGCAGTGCTAGGCCGCGGGGAGCTGAGCAGTTCTTC.

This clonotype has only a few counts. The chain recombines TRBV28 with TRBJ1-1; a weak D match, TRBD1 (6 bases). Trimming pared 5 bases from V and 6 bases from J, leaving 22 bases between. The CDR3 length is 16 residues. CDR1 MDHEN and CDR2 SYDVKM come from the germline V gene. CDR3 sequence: CASSRPGLQGLSEAFF. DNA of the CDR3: TGTGCCAGCAGTCGACCCGGACTACAGGGATTATCTGAAGCTTTCTTT.